The rows below give T cell receptor beta chains drawn from one sample of a study of T cells in Graves' hyperthyroidism and ophthalmopathy. MiXCR was run by TCRdb on the multiplex PCR reads, yielding one entry per CDR3 protein. The sample lists roughly 360,000 distinct CDR3 sequences; approximately 15% were seen once. The sample was blood. The receptors shown here come from a man aged 25 to 45 with Graves' hyperthyroidism that later progressed to Graves' ophthalmopathy. CDR3s include the opening cysteine and the closing phenylalanine or tryptophan. A D gene is named only where the DNA matches it firmly. Where a row states a size, it is once, few, many or the class of an expanded clone; other rows omit it.

v_call: TRBV7-9; clone_size: many; d_call: .; j_call: TRBJ2-1; cdr3_nt: TGTGCCAGCAGCTTTGACGGACCGAAAGAGTTCTTC; cdr3_aa: CASSFDGPKEFF
v_call: TRBV6-1; clone_size: many; d_call: TRBD1; j_call: TRBJ1-2; cdr3_nt: TGTGCCAGCAGTCCTTCCGGGACAGTCGGCTATGGCTACACCTTC; cdr3_aa: CASSPSGTVGYGYTF
v_call: TRBV5-6; clone_size: .; d_call: .; j_call: TRBJ2-2; cdr3_nt: TGTGCCAGCAGCGGAGGAGCCGGGACTTGGGACGGGGGGCTGTTTTTT; cdr3_aa: CASSGGAGTWDGGLFF
v_call: TRBV3-1; clone_size: many; d_call: .; j_call: TRBJ2-1; cdr3_nt: TGTGCCAGCAGCCAAGGAGGTTACAATGAGCAGTTCTTC; cdr3_aa: CASSQGGYNEQFF
v_call: TRBV13; clone_size: many; d_call: .; j_call: TRBJ1-2; cdr3_nt: TGTGCCAGCAGCTCGGGACACGGATATGGCTACACCTTC; cdr3_aa: CASSSGHGYGYTF
v_call: TRBV5-1; clone_size: few; d_call: .; j_call: TRBJ2-1; cdr3_nt: TGCGCCAGCAGCTTGGAAGGAAGAGTCGTCAATGAGCAGTTCTTC; cdr3_aa: CASSLEGRVVNEQFF
v_call: TRBV2; clone_size: many; d_call: .; j_call: TRBJ2-7; cdr3_nt: TGTGCCAGCAGTGAAGCGACAGCGGGCTCCTACGAGCAGTACTTC; cdr3_aa: CASSEATAGSYEQYF
v_call: TRBV2; clone_size: many; d_call: .; j_call: TRBJ1-2; cdr3_nt: TGTGCCAGCAGTGAAAGGGACGGAAGATATGGCTACACCTTC; cdr3_aa: CASSERDGRYGYTF
v_call: TRBV9; clone_size: many; d_call: .; j_call: TRBJ2-3; cdr3_nt: TGTGCCAGCAGCGTAGAGCCAGGACTCACAGATACGCAGTATTTT; cdr3_aa: CASSVEPGLTDTQYF
v_call: TRBV24-1; clone_size: many; d_call: .; j_call: TRBJ2-5; cdr3_nt: TGTGCCACCAGTGCCCAGGGTGTTGTAGAAGAGACCCAGTACTTC; cdr3_aa: CATSAQGVVEETQYF
v_call: TRBV2; clone_size: many; d_call: .; j_call: TRBJ2-1; cdr3_nt: TGTGCCAGCAATGAGGGTAGCTCCTACAATGAGCAGTTCTTC; cdr3_aa: CASNEGSSYNEQFF
v_call: TRBV11-3; clone_size: few; d_call: .; j_call: TRBJ2-5; cdr3_nt: TGTGCCAGCAGCTCACAGGGTAAAGAGACCCAGTACTTC; cdr3_aa: CASSSQGKETQYF
v_call: TRBV6-1; clone_size: few; d_call: .; j_call: TRBJ2-3; cdr3_nt: TGTGCCAGCAGTCTAGGGGGGCCGGGTACAGATACGCAGTATTTT; cdr3_aa: CASSLGGPGTDTQYF
v_call: TRBV2; clone_size: many; d_call: .; j_call: TRBJ2-1; cdr3_nt: TGTGCCAGCAGCGACGGGTTCTCCTACAATGAGCAGTTCTTC; cdr3_aa: CASSDGFSYNEQFF
v_call: TRBV24-1; clone_size: many; d_call: .; j_call: TRBJ1-2; cdr3_nt: TGTGCCACCAGTGATTTGCATTCAGGTGGCTACACCTTC; cdr3_aa: CATSDLHSGGYTF
v_call: TRBV10-3; clone_size: few; d_call: .; j_call: TRBJ1-5; cdr3_nt: TGTGCCATCAGCGAAAGCCCCAATCAGCCCCAGCATTTT; cdr3_aa: CAISESPNQPQHF
v_call: TRBV4-2; clone_size: .; d_call: TRBD2; j_call: TRBJ2-5; cdr3_nt: TGTGCCAGCAGCCAAGCGGGACTAGGACTAGCGGGGTTCCGGGAGACCCAGTACTTC; cdr3_aa: CASSQAGLGLAGFRETQYF
v_call: TRBV28; clone_size: many; d_call: .; j_call: TRBJ1-1; cdr3_nt: TGTGCCAGCAGTTATGGAGGGAACACTGAAGCTTTCTTT; cdr3_aa: CASSYGGNTEAFF
v_call: TRBV10-3; clone_size: many; d_call: .; j_call: TRBJ1-2; cdr3_nt: TGTGCCATCAGGGCCAACATGAGATATGACTATGGCTACACCTTC; cdr3_aa: CAIRANMRYDYGYTF
v_call: TRBV12-3/TRBV12-4; clone_size: many; d_call: .; j_call: TRBJ1-2; cdr3_nt: TGTGCCAGCAGTTTAGCGCAAAGCTATGGCTACACCTTC; cdr3_aa: CASSLAQSYGYTF
v_call: TRBV12-3/TRBV12-4; clone_size: many; d_call: TRBD2; j_call: TRBJ2-2; cdr3_nt: TGTGCCAGCAGTTTCGAGGGAGGGCGGCTGTTTTTT; cdr3_aa: CASSFEGGRLFF
v_call: TRBV11-2; clone_size: many; d_call: .; j_call: TRBJ2-7; cdr3_nt: TGTGCCAGCAGCCCCCGAAACCGCGAGCAGTACTTC; cdr3_aa: CASSPRNREQYF
v_call: TRBV5-1; clone_size: many; d_call: TRBD1; j_call: TRBJ1-1; cdr3_nt: TGCGCCAGTTCTTACAGGGGGGAGACTGAAGCTTTCTTT; cdr3_aa: CASSYRGETEAFF
v_call: TRBV29-1; clone_size: .; d_call: .; j_call: TRBJ2-2; cdr3_nt: TGCAGCATGCGGGGCCCGAACACCGGGGAGCTGTTTTTT; cdr3_aa: CSMRGPNTGELFF